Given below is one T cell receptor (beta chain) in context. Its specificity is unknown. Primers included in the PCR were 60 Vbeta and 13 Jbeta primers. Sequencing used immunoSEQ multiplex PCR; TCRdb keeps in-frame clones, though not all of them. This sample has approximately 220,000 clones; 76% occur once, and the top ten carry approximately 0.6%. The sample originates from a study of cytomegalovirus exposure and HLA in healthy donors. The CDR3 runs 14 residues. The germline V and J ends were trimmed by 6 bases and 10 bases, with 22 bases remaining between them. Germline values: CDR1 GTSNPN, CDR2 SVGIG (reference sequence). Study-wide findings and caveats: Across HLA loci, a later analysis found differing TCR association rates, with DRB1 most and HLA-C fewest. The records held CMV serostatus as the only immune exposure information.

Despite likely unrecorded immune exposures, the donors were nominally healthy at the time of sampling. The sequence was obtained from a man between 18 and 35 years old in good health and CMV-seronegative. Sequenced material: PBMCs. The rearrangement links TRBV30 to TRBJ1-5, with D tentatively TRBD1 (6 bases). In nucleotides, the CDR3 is TGTGCCTGCTCCCGGGACACATCCGGCGGACCCCAGCATTTT. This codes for CACSRDTSGGPQHF.